The present T cell receptor beta chain was sequenced within a study of shared clonotypes between healthy human individuals. An assay was performed, and its level was deep. In the authors' workflow: There were no quality scores in the junction-only immunoSEQ sequences, so filtering differed. Measured with immunoSEQ multiplex PCR; TCRdb has only the in-frame clones, and not every one. That table furnishes V, J and clone size, whereas the DNA furnished D and trimming. This sample has 450,000 to 500,000 clones, with around 73% found just once. Adult Caucasians living in Nashville, Tennessee made up all of the donors. This CDR3 has 12 residues. Trimming took 5 bases from V and 5 from J, leaving 9 bases between them. Germline V gene lookup returns CDR1 SGHTA and CDR2 FQGNSA.

Sequencing was performed on PBMCs. This sequence joins TRBV7-2 and TRBJ1-2; a possible D gene is TRBD1 (5 bases). The TCR was taken from a woman between 40 and 55 years old in good health. Some clones in this sample may be carry-over from other donors' samples. CDR3 in amino acids: CASSTQGYGYTF. CDR3 nucleotide sequence: TGTGCCAGCAGCACTCAGGGTTATGGCTACACCTTC.